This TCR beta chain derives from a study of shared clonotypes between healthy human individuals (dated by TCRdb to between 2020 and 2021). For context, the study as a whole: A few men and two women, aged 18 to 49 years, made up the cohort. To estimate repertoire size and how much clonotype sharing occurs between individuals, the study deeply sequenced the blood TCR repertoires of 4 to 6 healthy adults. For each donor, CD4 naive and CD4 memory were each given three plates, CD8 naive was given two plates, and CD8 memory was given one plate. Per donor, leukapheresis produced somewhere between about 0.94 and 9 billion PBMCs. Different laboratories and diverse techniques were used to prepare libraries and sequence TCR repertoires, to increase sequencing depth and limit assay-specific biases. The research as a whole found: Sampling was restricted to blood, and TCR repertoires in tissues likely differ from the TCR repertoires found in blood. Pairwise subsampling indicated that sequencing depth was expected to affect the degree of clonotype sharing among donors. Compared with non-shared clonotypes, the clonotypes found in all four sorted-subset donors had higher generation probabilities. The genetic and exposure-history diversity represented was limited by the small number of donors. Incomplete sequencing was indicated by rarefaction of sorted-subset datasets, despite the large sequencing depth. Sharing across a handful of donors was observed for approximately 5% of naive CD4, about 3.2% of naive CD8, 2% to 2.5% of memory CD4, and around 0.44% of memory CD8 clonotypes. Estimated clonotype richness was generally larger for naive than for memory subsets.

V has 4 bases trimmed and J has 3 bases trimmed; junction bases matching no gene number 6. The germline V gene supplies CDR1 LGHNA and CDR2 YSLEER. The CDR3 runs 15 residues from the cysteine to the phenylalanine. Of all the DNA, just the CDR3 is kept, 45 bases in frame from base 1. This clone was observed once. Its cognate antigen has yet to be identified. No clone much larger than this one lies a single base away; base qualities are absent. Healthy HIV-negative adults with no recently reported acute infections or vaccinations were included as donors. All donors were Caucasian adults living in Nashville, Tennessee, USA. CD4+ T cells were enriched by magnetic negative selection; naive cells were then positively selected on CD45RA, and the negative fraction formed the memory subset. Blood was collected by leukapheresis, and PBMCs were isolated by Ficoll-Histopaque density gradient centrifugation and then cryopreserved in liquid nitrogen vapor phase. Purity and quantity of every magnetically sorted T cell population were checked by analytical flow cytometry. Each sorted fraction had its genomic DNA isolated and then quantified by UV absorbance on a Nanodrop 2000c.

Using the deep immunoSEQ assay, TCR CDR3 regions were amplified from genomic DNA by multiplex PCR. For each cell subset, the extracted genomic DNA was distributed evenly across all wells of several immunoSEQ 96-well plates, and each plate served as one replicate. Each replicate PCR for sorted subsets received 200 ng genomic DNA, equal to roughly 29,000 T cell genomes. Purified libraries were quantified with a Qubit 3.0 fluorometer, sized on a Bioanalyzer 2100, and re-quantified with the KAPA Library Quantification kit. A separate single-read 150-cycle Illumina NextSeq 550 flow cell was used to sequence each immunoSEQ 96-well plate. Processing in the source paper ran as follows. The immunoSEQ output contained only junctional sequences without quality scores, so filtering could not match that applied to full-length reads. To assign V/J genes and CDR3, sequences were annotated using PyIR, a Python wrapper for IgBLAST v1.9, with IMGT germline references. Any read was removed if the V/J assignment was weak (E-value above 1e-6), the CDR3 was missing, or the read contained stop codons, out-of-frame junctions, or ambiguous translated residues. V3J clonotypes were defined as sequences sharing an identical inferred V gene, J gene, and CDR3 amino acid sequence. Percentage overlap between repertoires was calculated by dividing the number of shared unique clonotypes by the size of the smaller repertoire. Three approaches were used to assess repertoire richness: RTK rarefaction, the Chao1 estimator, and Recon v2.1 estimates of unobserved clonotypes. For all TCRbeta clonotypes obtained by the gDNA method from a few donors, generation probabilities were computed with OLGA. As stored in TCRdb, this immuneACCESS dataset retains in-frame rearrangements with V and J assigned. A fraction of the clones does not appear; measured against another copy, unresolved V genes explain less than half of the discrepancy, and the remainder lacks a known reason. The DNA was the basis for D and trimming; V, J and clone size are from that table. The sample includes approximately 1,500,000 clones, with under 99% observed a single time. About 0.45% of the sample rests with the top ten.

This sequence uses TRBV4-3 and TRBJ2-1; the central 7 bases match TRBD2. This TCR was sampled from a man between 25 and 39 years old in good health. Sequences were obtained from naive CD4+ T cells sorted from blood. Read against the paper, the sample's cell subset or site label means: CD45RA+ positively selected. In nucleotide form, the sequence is TGCGCCAGCAGCCGAGGACTAGGGGTCTACAATGAGCAGTTCTTC. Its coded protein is CASSRGLGVYNEQFF.